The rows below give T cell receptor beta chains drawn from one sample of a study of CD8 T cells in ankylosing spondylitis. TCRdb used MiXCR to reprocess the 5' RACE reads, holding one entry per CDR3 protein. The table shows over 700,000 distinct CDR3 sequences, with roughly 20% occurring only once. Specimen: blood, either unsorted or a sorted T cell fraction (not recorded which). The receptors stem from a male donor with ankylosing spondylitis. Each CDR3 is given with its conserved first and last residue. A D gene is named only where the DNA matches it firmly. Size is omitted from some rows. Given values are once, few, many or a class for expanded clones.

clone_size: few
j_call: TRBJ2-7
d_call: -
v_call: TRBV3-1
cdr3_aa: CASSAGYEQYF
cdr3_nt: TGTGCCAGCAGCGCAGGCTACGAGCAGTACTTC

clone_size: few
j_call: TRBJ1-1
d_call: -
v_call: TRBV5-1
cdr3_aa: CASSLGPTSNTEAFF
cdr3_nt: TGCGCCAGCAGCTTGGGACCAACCTCGAACACTGAAGCTTTCTTT

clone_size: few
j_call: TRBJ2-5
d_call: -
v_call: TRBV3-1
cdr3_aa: CASSHLEETQYF
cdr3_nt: TGTGCCAGCAGCCACCTAGAAGAGACCCAGTACTTC

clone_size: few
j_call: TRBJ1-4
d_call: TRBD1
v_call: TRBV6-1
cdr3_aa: CASSGGGQGFEKLFF
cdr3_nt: TGTGCCAGCAGTGGTGGGGGACAGGGGTTTGAAAAACTGTTTTTT

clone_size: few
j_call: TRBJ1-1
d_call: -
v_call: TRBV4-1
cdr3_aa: CASSQWGPLNTEAFF
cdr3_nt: TGCGCCAGCAGCCAATGGGGACCTTTGAACACTGAAGCTTTCTTT

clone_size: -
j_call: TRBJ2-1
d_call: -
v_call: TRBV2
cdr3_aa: CASSGGSGHEQFF
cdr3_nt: TGTGCCAGCAGTGGGGGTAGCGGCCATGAGCAGTTCTTC

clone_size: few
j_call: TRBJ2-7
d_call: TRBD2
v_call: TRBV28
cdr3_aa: CASSRFGGSVSYEQYF
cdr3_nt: TGTGCCAGCAGTAGGTTTGGCGGGAGCGTATCCTACGAGCAGTACTTC

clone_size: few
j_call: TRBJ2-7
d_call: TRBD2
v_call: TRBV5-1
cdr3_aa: CASSVTLAGSSYEQYF
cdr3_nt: TGCGCCAGCAGCGTCACCCTAGCGGGAAGCTCCTACGAGCAGTACTTC

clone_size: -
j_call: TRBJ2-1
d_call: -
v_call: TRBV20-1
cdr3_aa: CSARDDAPRRNEQFF
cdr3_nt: TGCAGTGCTAGAGATGATGCCCCGCGACGGAATGAGCAGTTCTTC

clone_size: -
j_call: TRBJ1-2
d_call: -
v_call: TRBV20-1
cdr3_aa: CSARLPTGYGYTF
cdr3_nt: TGCAGTGCAAGACTCCCGACTGGCTATGGCTACACCTTC

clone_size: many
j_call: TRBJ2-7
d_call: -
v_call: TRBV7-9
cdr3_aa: CASSSPGLTYEQYF
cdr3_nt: TGTGCCAGCAGCAGCCCGGGACTGACATACGAGCAGTACTTC

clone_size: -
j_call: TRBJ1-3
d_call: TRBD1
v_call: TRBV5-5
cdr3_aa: CASSQGQSIGNTIYF
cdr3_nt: TGTGCCAGCAGCCAGGGACAGAGCATAGGAAACACCATATATTTT

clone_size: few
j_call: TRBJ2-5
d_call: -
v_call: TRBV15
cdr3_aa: CATKSEQETQYF
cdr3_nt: TGTGCCACCAAGTCCGAACAAGAGACCCAGTACTTC

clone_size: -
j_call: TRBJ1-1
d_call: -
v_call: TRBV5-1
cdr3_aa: CASSSQRRGANTEAFF
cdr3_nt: TGCGCCAGCAGCTCCCAACGTAGAGGGGCGAACACTGAAGCTTTCTTT

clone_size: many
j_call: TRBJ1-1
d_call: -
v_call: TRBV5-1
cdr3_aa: CASQREGTLTEAFF
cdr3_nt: TGCGCCAGCCAAAGGGAGGGGACCCTCACTGAAGCTTTCTTT

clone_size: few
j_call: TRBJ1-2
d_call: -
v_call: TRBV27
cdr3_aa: CASRRDRDNYGYTF
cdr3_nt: TGTGCCAGCAGAAGGGACCGCGATAACTATGGCTACACCTTC

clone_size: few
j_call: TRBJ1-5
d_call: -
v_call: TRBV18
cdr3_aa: CASSLPLSNQPQHF
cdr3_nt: TGTGCCAGCTCACTGCCCCTTAGCAATCAGCCCCAGCATTTT

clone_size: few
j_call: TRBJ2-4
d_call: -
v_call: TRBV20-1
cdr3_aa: CSARRGSTAKNIQYF
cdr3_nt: TGCAGTGCCAGGAGGGGTTCGACAGCCAAAAACATTCAGTACTTC

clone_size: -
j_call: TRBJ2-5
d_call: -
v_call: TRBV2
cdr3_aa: CASLTPYQETQYF
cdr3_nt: TGTGCCAGCCTGACCCCGTACCAAGAGACCCAGTACTTC

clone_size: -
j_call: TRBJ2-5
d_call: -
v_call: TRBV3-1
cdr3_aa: CASSHEQETQYF
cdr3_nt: TGTGCCAGCAGCCACGAACAAGAGACCCAGTACTTC

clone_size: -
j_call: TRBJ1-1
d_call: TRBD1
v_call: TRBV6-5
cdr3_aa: CASSYRTGELSEAFF
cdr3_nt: TGTGCCAGCAGTTACCGGACAGGGGAGTTGTCTGAAGCTTTCTTT

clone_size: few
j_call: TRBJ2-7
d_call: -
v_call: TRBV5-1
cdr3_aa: CASSWGDTYEQYF
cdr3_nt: TGCGCCAGCAGCTGGGGGGATACCTACGAGCAGTACTTC

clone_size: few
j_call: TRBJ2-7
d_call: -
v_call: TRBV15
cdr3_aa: CATSGRHRAASYEQYF
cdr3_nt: TGTGCCACCAGCGGAAGACACAGGGCCGCCTCCTACGAGCAGTACTTC

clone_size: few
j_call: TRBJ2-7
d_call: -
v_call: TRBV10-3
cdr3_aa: CAISTGRSYEQYF
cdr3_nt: TGTGCCATCAGCACGGGACGCTCCTACGAGCAGTACTTC

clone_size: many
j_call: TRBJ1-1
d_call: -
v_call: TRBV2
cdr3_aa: CATNLRRDTEAFF
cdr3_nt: TGTGCCACCAACCTCCGTCGGGACACTGAAGCTTTCTTT

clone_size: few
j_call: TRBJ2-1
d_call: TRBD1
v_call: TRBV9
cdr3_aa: CASSSRRQGFGDEQFF
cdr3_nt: TGTGCCAGCAGCTCCCGTAGACAGGGATTCGGGGATGAGCAGTTCTTC

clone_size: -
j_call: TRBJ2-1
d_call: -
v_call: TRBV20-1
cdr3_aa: CSARVAGLPYNEQFF
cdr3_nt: TGCAGTGCTAGAGTCGCAGGGCTTCCATACAATGAGCAGTTCTTC

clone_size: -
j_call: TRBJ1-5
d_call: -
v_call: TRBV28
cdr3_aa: CASSWDTYQPQHF
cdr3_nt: TGTGCCAGCAGTTGGGACACCTATCAGCCCCAGCATTTT

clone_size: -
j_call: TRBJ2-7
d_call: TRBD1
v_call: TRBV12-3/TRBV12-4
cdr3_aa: CASRATGGNEQYF
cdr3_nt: TGTGCCAGCAGGGCAACAGGGGGTAACGAGCAGTACTTC

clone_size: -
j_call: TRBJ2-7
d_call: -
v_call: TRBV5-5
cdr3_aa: CASSYRQASSYEQYF
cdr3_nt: TGTGCCAGCAGCTATCGACAGGCGAGCTCCTACGAGCAGTACTTC

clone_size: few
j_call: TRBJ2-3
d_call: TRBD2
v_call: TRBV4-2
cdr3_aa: CASSQGASGRTDTQYF
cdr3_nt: TGTGCCAGCAGCCAAGGGGCTAGCGGGAGAACAGATACGCAGTATTTT

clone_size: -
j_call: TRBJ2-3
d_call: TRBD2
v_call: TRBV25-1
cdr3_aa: CASSLRGGSGRGSDTQYF
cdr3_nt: TGTGCCAGCAGCCTACGGGGGGGTAGCGGGAGAGGGTCAGATACGCAGTATTTT

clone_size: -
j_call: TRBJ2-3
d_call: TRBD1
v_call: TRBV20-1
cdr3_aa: CSATSGQARTDTQYF
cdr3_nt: TGCAGTGCCACCTCTGGACAGGCTAGAACAGATACGCAGTATTTT

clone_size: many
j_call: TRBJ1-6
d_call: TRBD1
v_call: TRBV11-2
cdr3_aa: CASSSRPTGGSPLHF
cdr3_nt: TGTGCCAGCAGCTCCCGTCCGACAGGGGGATCACCCCTCCACTTT

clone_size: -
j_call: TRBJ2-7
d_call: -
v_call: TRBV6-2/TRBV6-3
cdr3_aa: CASTPDRFTEQYF
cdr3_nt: TGTGCCAGCACCCCCGACCGGTTCACCGAGCAGTACTTC

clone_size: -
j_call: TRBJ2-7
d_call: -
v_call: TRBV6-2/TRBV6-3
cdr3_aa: CASSSGGHPFEQYF
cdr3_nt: TGTGCCAGCAGTTCCGGGGGACACCCGTTCGAGCAGTACTTC

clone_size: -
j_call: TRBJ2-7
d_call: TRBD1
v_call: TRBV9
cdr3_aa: CASSVGLAGGEQYF
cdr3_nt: TGTGCCAGCAGCGTAGGCCTCGCAGGGGGCGAGCAGTACTTC

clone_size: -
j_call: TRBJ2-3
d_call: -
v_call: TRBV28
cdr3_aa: CASSDLADTQYF
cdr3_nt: TGTGCCAGCAGTGACTTGGCTGATACGCAGTATTTT

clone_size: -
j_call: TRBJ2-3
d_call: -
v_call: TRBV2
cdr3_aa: CASTHPVPGDDTQYF
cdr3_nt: TGTGCCAGCACCCACCCCGTCCCGGGTGACGATACGCAGTATTTT

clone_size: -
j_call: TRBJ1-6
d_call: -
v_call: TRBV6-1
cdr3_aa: CASRRTEHNSPLHF
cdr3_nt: TGTGCCAGCAGGCGGACAGAGCATAATTCACCCCTCCACTTT

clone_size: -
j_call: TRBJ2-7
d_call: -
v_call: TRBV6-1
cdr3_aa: CATRRRTGIYEQYF
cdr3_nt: TGTGCCACCAGAAGACGCACAGGTATCTACGAGCAGTACTTC

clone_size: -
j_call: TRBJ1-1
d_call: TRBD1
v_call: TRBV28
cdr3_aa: CASSTNRGLPNTEAFF
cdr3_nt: TGTGCCAGCAGTACAAACAGGGGGCTTCCGAACACTGAAGCTTTCTTT

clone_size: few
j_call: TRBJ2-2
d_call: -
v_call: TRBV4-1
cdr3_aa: CASSQEGQNTGELFF
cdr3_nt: TGCGCCAGCAGCCAAGAGGGACAGAACACCGGGGAGCTGTTTTTT

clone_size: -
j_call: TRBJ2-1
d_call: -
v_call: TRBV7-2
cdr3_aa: CASCLPGNEQFF
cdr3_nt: TGTGCCAGCTGCTTACCCGGGAATGAGCAGTTCTTC

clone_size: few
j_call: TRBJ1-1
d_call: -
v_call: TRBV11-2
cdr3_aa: CASSMGLKTEAFF
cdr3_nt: TGTGCCAGCAGCATGGGGCTGAAAACTGAAGCTTTCTTT

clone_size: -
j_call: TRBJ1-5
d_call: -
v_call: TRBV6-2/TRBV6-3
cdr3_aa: CASSGTYSNQPQHF
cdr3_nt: TGTGCCAGCAGCGGGACCTATAGCAATCAGCCCCAGCATTTT

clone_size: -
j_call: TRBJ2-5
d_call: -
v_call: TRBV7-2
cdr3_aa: CASSKRGSQETQYF
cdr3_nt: TGTGCCAGCAGCAAGAGGGGATCCCAAGAGACCCAGTACTTC

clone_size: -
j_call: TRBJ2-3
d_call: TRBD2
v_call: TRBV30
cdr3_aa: CAWTSGPDTQYF
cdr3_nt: TGTGCCTGGACTAGCGGACCAGATACGCAGTATTTT

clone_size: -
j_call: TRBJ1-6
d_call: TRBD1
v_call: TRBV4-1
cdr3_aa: CASSPGQTYNSPLHF
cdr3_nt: TGCGCCAGCAGCCCGGGACAGACCTATAATTCACCCCTCCACTTT

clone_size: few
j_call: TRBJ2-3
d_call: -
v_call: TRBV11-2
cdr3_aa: CASSLRSASTDTQYF
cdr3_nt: TGTGCCAGCAGCTTACGGTCAGCTAGCACAGATACGCAGTATTTT

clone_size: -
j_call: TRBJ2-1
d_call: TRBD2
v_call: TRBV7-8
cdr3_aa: CASSPEGLAVQEQFF
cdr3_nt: TGTGCCAGCAGCCCGGAGGGACTAGCGGTCCAGGAGCAGTTCTTC

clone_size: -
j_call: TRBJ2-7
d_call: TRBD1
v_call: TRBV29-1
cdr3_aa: CSVIYRGEYEQYF
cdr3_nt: TGCAGCGTGATCTACAGGGGAGAATACGAGCAGTACTTC

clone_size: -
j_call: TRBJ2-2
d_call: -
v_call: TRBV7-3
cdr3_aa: CASSSPGESTVAGELFF
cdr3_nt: TGTGCCAGCAGCTCCCCTGGGGAGTCTACTGTAGCCGGGGAGCTGTTTTTT

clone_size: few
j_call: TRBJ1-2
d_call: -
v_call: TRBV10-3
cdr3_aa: CAISTAGGGYGYTF
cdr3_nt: TGTGCCATCAGTACCGCGGGCGGCGGCTATGGCTACACCTTC

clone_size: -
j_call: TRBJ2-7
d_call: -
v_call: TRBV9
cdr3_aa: CASSALVTASDPYEQYF
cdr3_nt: TGTGCCAGCAGCGCTCTAGTTACGGCTAGCGACCCCTACGAGCAGTACTTC